One sample yielded the 8 T cell receptor beta chains listed below, sequenced in a study of shared clonotypes between healthy human individuals. Only in-frame clones appear in the TCRdb table, and some are missing; sequencing was by immunoSEQ multiplex PCR. The profile shows 2,500,000 or so clones, 80% to 95% of them singletons. The sequencing sample was made of naive CD4+ T cells from PBMCs. Subset indicated: CD45RA+ positively selected. The receptors here all came from a man aged 18 to 30 in good health. Some clones in this sample may be carry-over from other donors' samples.

This chain links TRBV7-2 with TRBJ1-4; D is unresolved. Between the trimmed V and J ends, which lost 3 bases and 4 bases, there was a span of 9 bases. The CDR3 length is 14 residues. Germline CDR1 is SGHTA and CDR2 is FQGNSA. The CDR3 nucleotides read TGTGCCAGCAGCTTTCGAGGCCTTAATGAAAAACTGTTTTTT. Its protein product is CASSFRGLNEKLFF.

This clone was picked up one time. This chain joins TRBV5-6 and TRBJ1-4; unclear D gene. The V and J ends lost 0 bases and 7 bases respectively, with 16 bases between them. Per germline, CDR1 SGHDT and CDR2 YYEEEE. The CDR3 is made up of 16 amino acids. The CDR3 nucleotides are TGTGCCAGCAGCTTGGGTGTCGGTAGAAGAGGTGAAAAACTGTTTTTT. Translation gives CASSLGVGRRGEKLFF. Supplemented by reference TRBV5-6 and TRBJ1-4, the full variable domain reads DAGVTQSPTHLIKTRGQQVTLRCSPKSGHDTVSWYQQALGQGPQFIFQYYEEEERQRGNFPDRFSGHQFPNYSSELNVNALLLGDSALYLCASSLGVGRRGEKLFFGSGTQLSVL.

The V call is TRBV18, the J call TRBJ2-2, with TRBD1 matching over 9 bases. The V gene's germline CDR1 is KGHSH and CDR2 LQKENI. The length of the CDR3 is 18 residues. J was trimmed by 5 bases and V by 3 bases; bases with no gene match: 13. CDR3 sequence reads: CASSPSAGQGSRTGELFF. CDR3 sequence (DNA): TGTGCCAGCTCACCCTCTGCGGGACAGGGAAGTAGGACCGGGGAGCTGTTTTTT.

V and J are TRBV7-2 and TRBJ2-4, with a weak D call TRBD1 (5 bases). This CDR3 is 14 amino acids long. V gave up 4 bases and J gave up 8 bases, with 15 bases separating them. From germline, CDR1 is SGHTA and CDR2 FQGNSA. CDR3 in amino acids: CASSSSRDTDIQYF. The CDR3, as DNA: TGTGCCAGCAGCTCCAGCAGGGATACGGACATTCAGTACTTC.

This chain connects TRBV28 to TRBJ1-1; TRBD1 aligns across 10 bases. CDR1 and CDR2 (germline): MDHEN, SYDVKM. The CDR3 consists of 18 residues. V shed 7 bases, J shed 1 base, and the junction held 15 bases outside the gene matches. The CDR3 loop is CASTSSGTGVWWNTEAFF. Here the CDR3 DNA reads TGTGCCAGCACCTCATCCGGGACAGGGGTTTGGTGGAACACTGAAGCTTTCTTT.

The J gene is TRBJ2-7, the V gene TRBV19; 13 positions match TRBD2. The CDR3 extends over 14 amino acids. Germline values: CDR1 LNHDA, CDR2 SQIVND (reference sequence). V dropped 4 bases and J dropped 5; count of bases not matched to a gene: 2. The CDR3, as DNA: TGTGCCAGTAGTAGCGGGACTAGCGGGAACGAGCAGTACTTC. The encoded protein is CASSSGTSGNEQYF.

CDR3 loop: CASSPRVSGELFF. The CDR3, as DNA: TGTGCCAGCAGCCCCAGGGTTTCCGGGGAGCTGTTTTTT. The V call is TRBV7-2, the J call TRBJ2-2, with D possibly TRBD1 on 5 matching bases. The CDR3 extends over 13 amino acids. The V end lost 5 bases, the J end lost 6 bases, and 10 bases lay between the germline ends. The germline V gene encodes CDR1 SGHTA and CDR2 FQGNSA.

The chain couples TRBV19 to TRBJ1-2; a weak D match, TRBD1 (6 bases). Trimming took off 3 bases at V and 7 bases at J, with 24 bases between the two ends. Germline CDR1 is LNHDA and CDR2 is SQIVND (reference sequence). This CDR3 has 17 residues. The CDR3 DNA follows: TGTGCCAGTAGTATGACAAATCCGGGACGTCGAGGGGGTGGCTACACCTTC. Its translation: CASSMTNPGRRGGGYTF.